A selection of T cell receptor beta chains follows, all from one sample in a study of T cell clones after liver transplantation. Sequenced by immunoSEQ multiplex PCR; TCRdb stores in-frame clones only, minus some. The repertoire holds about 99,000 clones, with roughly four fifths as singletons. The sequences come from CD4+ T cells from blood, collected before liver transplant. The source of these receptors is a human donor who received a liver transplant. The CDR3 runs from the conserved cysteine through the conserved F or W. D genes are given only for firm matches. Part of the rows lack a size; the others show once, few, many or a class for expanded clones.

CDR3 DNA | CDR3 protein | CDR3 length | D gene | clone size | J gene | V gene
TGCGCCAGCAGCTTGAAGGGATTGCGGGGACTAGCGGCCACCGGGGAGCTGTTTTTT | CASSLKGLRGLAATGELFF | 19 | TRBD2 | few | TRBJ2-2 | TRBV5-1
TGTGCCAGCAGCCAAACCTTCTACGGGGAGCTGTTTTTT | CASSQTFYGELFF | 13 | . | . | TRBJ2-2 | TRBV7-9
TGTGCCAGCAGCTTAGCGGGAGAGGCCCAGTACTTC | CASSLAGEAQYF | 12 | . | . | TRBJ2-5 | TRBV7-2
TGTGCCAGCTCACCTTTCGGGAGCTCCTATAATTCACCCCTCCACTTT | CASSPFGSSYNSPLHF | 16 | . | once | TRBJ1-6 | TRBV18
TGTGCCAGCAGCCATTCCGCGGACAGGGACCGCGAGCAGTACTTC | CASSHSADRDREQYF | 15 | TRBD1 | . | TRBJ2-7 | TRBV14
TGTGCCAGCAGCTCAGGATCTAGCGGGGGCGGAGAGACCCAGTACTTC | CASSSGSSGGGETQYF | 16 | TRBD2 | . | TRBJ2-5 | TRBV7-2
TGTGCCAGTAGGGGGAGGACCGGGACTAGCGGGAGGCCCCATGAGCAGTTCTTC | CASRGRTGTSGRPHEQFF | 18 | TRBD2 | . | TRBJ2-1 | TRBV19
TGTGCCAGCAGCTTAGATATTGGGACAAGGGGACAGGGTCTGTTTTTT | CASSLDIGTRGQGLFF | 16 | TRBD1 | few | TRBJ1-4 | TRBV11-2
TGTGCCAGCGTTTCGGCACAGGGGAAAGGAGATACGCAGTATTTT | CASVSAQGKGDTQYF | 15 | TRBD1 | . | TRBJ2-3 | TRBV18
TGTGCCAGCTCAGACCCTCGGACAGGGGCCTACAATGAGCAGTTCTTC | CASSDPRTGAYNEQFF | 16 | TRBD1 | . | TRBJ2-1 | TRBV18
TGTGCCAGCAGCTTGCGGTTCGGACAGGCTTCCTACGAGCAGTACTTC | CASSLRFGQASYEQYF | 16 | TRBD1 | once | TRBJ2-7 | TRBV5-6
TGTGCCAGCAGCCCGCTCCGGGATATCAATTACGAGCAGTACTTC | CASSPLRDINYEQYF | 15 | . | . | TRBJ2-7 | TRBV7-8
TGTGCCAGCAGTTATCGGGACTCATCCTACAATGAGCAGTTCTTC | CASSYRDSSYNEQFF | 15 | . | . | TRBJ2-1 | TRBV6-5
TGTGCCAGCAGTGAGGAGACTCTACAGGGTACCTACGAGCAGTACTTC | CASSEETLQGTYEQYF | 16 | . | . | TRBJ2-7 | TRBV6-1
TGTGCCAGCAGTTTATCTATCAATTACAAGGGGGGAGATACGCAGTATTTT | CASSLSINYKGGDTQYF | 17 | . | . | TRBJ2-3 | TRBV27
TGTGCCAGCAGCCCGCGGACAACAGGGGTATCCACTGAAGCTTTCTTT | CASSPRTTGVSTEAFF | 16 | TRBD1 | . | TRBJ1-1 | TRBV9
TGCGCCAGCAGCTTGACAGGGGGCGTAGGGCTAGCGGGGTACAATGAGCAGTTCTTC | CASSLTGGVGLAGYNEQFF | 19 | . | . | TRBJ2-1 | TRBV5-1
TGTGCCAGCAGTACATACAGGGGGAAAAATGAGCAGTTCTTC | CASSTYRGKNEQFF | 14 | TRBD1 | . | TRBJ2-1 | TRBV28
TGCGCCAGCAGTCAATCTAGGGGGTGCACTGAAGCTTTCTTT | CASSQSRGCTEAFF | 14 | . | . | TRBJ1-1 | TRBV23-1
TGCGCCAGCAGCTCAACGACAGGGGTGCGCTACGAGCAGTACTTC | CASSSTTGVRYEQYF | 15 | TRBD1 | . | TRBJ2-7 | TRBV4-1
TGTGCCAGCAGAGGAGGGTTAAATGAAAAACTGTTTTTT | CASRGGLNEKLFF | 13 | . | . | TRBJ1-4 | TRBV7-2
TGTGCCAGCAGCCAAGATGGGGCAGGGACTGAAGCTTTCTTT | CASSQDGAGTEAFF | 14 | . | . | TRBJ1-1 | TRBV4-2
TGTGCCAGCAGCTTAATAGGGGACACCGGGGAGCTGTTTTTT | CASSLIGDTGELFF | 14 | . | . | TRBJ2-2 | TRBV7-3
TGTGCCAGCAGAAATACGGGACAGGCTGAGCTGTTTTTT | CASRNTGQAELFF | 13 | TRBD1 | . | TRBJ2-2 | TRBV6-6
TGTGCCAGCAGCCCCAACCGGGACAGGGCCTATGGCTACACCTTC | CASSPNRDRAYGYTF | 15 | TRBD1 | . | TRBJ1-2 | TRBV11-2
TGTGCCAGCAGTCCCAGCATCCCGTACGAGCAGTACTTC | CASSPSIPYEQYF | 13 | . | . | TRBJ2-7 | TRBV28
TGTGCCAGCAGTCGGGTTATCGGGGAGCTGTTTTTT | CASSRVIGELFF | 12 | . | . | TRBJ2-2 | TRBV5-6
TGCGCCAGCAGCTTACAGGGGGCCACAGATACGCAGTATTTT | CASSLQGATDTQYF | 14 | TRBD1 | . | TRBJ2-3 | TRBV5-1
TGTGCCAGCAGCCAAGGAGCCAGATCCGAGACCCAGTACTTC | CASSQGARSETQYF | 14 | . | . | TRBJ2-5 | TRBV14
TGTGCCAGCAGCTTATACACGGGAAGCCTTGATGGCTACACCTTC | CASSLYTGSLDGYTF | 15 | . | few | TRBJ1-2 | TRBV7-3
TGTGCCAGCAGCTTGCCGATGGCAGGGGGCCGCAACTATGGCTACACCTTC | CASSLPMAGGRNYGYTF | 17 | TRBD1 | . | TRBJ1-2 | TRBV5-4
TGTGCCAGCAGTTACTCGAAGGTGGGGAACACTGAAGCTTTCTTT | CASSYSKVGNTEAFF | 15 | . | once | TRBJ1-1 | TRBV6-5
TGTGCCAGCAGCCCTAGGGGGGGCACTGAAGCTTTCTTT | CASSPRGGTEAFF | 13 | . | . | TRBJ1-1 | TRBV6-5
TGTGCCAGCAGTGTCGACCGGGGGGGCAATCAGCCCCAGCATTTT | CASSVDRGGNQPQHF | 15 | . | few | TRBJ1-5 | TRBV27
TGTGCCAGCTCACCACAAGCGGGGGCAACCTACGAGCAGTACTTC | CASSPQAGATYEQYF | 15 | TRBD2 | . | TRBJ2-7 | TRBV18
TGCGCCAGCAGCTGGGAGAGACAGGGGGTAACTGAAGCTTTCTTT | CASSWERQGVTEAFF | 15 | TRBD1 | . | TRBJ1-1 | TRBV5-1
TGTGCCAGCAGCATCAACAGAGGGGAAGGGAACACTGAAGCTTTCTTT | CASSINRGEGNTEAFF | 16 | . | . | TRBJ1-1 | TRBV21-1
TGCGCCAGCAGCCACTCGGACAGGGGTGGGTATGGCTACACCTTC | CASSHSDRGGYGYTF | 15 | TRBD1 | . | TRBJ1-2 | TRBV4-1